The 27 T cell receptor beta chains below come from one sample, sequenced in a study of T cell repertoires in cytomegalovirus infection. TCRdb reanalysed the reads using MiXCR and keeps one entry per CDR3 protein. The repertoire includes 35,000 to 55,000 distinct CDR3 sequences, under 20% of them detected once, and 53% sits in the top ten. These receptors are not linked to any known antigen. The sequencing here drew on CD8+ T cells from cultured PBMCs, taken from culture after CMV antigen stimulation. These receptors all come from a human donor in good health (CMV status not recorded). Some clones in this sample may be carry-over from other donors' samples.

This clonotype was observed a few times. The chain is built from TRBV15 and TRBJ2-7; D perhaps matches TRBD2 (7 bases). Trimming removed 1 base at V and 7 bases at J, with 14 bases between. There are 14 residues in the CDR3. Germline V lookup: CDR1 LNHNV, CDR2 YYDKDF (reference sequence). CDR3 sequence (DNA): TGTGCCACCAGCAGAGGCGGGGGCCCGGATGAGCAGTACTTC. It translates to CATSRGGGPDEQYF.

The chain carries TRBV25-1 and TRBJ2-5; 9 bases match TRBD1. The V and J ends lost 5 bases and 4 bases, in that order; junction bases with no gene match: 20. Germline CDR1 MGHDK, CDR2 SYGVNS. There are 19 residues in the CDR3. The CDR3 DNA is TGTGCCAGCAGTAAAAACACGGGACAGGGTTTCTTCCTAGGAGAGACCCAGTACTTC. Translating it yields CASSKNTGQGFFLGETQYF.

This clonotype appeared many times. The chain uses TRBV4-3 and TRBJ1-1; tentative D call: TRBD1 (6 bases). This CDR3 has 12 amino acids. V dropped 5 bases and J dropped 10 bases, with 14 bases sitting between them. The germline CDR1 and CDR2 sequences are LGHNA and YSLEER. CDR3 loop: CASSYGTNGAFF. CDR3 sequence (DNA): TGCGCCAGCAGCTATGGGACAAACGGAGCTTTCTTT.

This clonotype was seen repeatedly, ten times or more. The V call is TRBV12-3 or TRBV12-4, the J call TRBJ1-1, with D uncertain. V was clipped by 6 bases and J by 2 bases, with 10 bases between them. The CDR3 is 13 amino acids. CDR3 residues: CASSARGNTEAFF. CDR3 in DNA: TGTGCCAGCAGCGCACGGGGAAACACTGAAGCTTTCTTT.

The gene calls are TRBV7-9 and TRBJ2-5, with 11 bases identical to TRBD2. Germline V gives CDR1 SEHNR, CDR2 FQNEAQ (reference sequence). The J segment lost 0 bases and the V segment lost 6 bases, leaving 6 bases of the junction unmatched. This CDR3 has 16 amino acids. The DNA for the CDR3 is TGTGCCAGCAGATCCGCTAGCGGGGGGTACCAAGAGACCCAGTACTTC. Translating gives CASRSASGGYQETQYF.

The chain links TRBV12-3 or TRBV12-4 to TRBJ2-1; TRBD2 might be the D (6 bases). The CDR3 has 15 residues. V dropped 7 bases and J dropped 4 bases, with 17 bases sitting between them. The chain's CDR3 is CASKQEGLNYNEQFF. CDR3 in DNA: TGTGCCAGCAAACAAGAGGGACTGAATTACAATGAGCAGTTCTTC.

The chain couples TRBV29-1 to TRBJ2-4; tentative D call: TRBD1 (5 bases). V lost 4 bases, J lost 3 bases, and 19 bases lay in between. Germline loops: CDR1 SQVTM, CDR2 ANQGSEA. CDR3 size: 16 residues. This CDR3 reads CSVVMNVETVKNIQYF. The CDR3 DNA is TGCAGCGTTGTGATGAATGTGGAGACAGTCAAAAACATTCAGTACTTC.

This clonotype was recorded at least ten times. This chain links TRBV10-3 with TRBJ1-2, with TRBD1 as a possible D gene (5 bases). Germline V lookup: CDR1 ENHRY, CDR2 SYGVKD. Trimming took off 10 bases at V and 7 bases at J, with 19 bases between the two ends. This CDR3 is 13 amino acids long. DNA of the CDR3: TGTGCCACTAATGCAGGGAGTAATGGTGGCTACACCTTC. It yields the protein CATNAGSNGGYTF.

In this sample, this clonotype turned up many times. J is TRBJ2-1 and V is TRBV2; TRBD1 matches 9 bases. The CDR3 is 14 residues long. Germline values: CDR1 SNHLY, CDR2 FYNNEI. V shed 6 bases and J 5 bases; nucleotides not matched to a gene: 5. CDR3 coding DNA: TGTGCCAGCAGCTGGACAGGGGCGAACAATGAGCAGTTCTTC. This gives the protein CASSWTGANNEQFF.

The V call is TRBV19, the J call TRBJ2-1, with 9 nucleotides matching TRBD1. CDR3 length: 15 residues. In germline, CDR1 is LNHDA, CDR2 SQIVND (reference sequence). The J segment lost 1 base and the V segment lost 6 bases, leaving 4 bases of the junction unmatched. For the CDR3, the DNA is TGTGCCAGTAGAGCAGACAGGGGGTCCTACAATGAGCAGTTCTTC. This translates into CASRADRGSYNEQFF.

This clonotype occurred many times. The rearrangement joins TRBV11-1 to TRBJ2-5; D is uncertain. The V gene lost 3 bases and the J gene lost 1 base, with 15 bases spanning the gap. This CDR3 spans 16 amino acids. CDR1 and CDR2 (germline): SGHAT, FQDESV (reference sequence). The CDR3 bases are TGTGCCAGCAGCTTCGGTCTGACTCCTGGCCAAGAGACCCAGTACTTC. This sequence encodes CASSFGLTPGQETQYF.

This clonotype has just a few counts. The chain links TRBV5-1 to TRBJ2-4; the match to TRBD1 covers 7 bases. With 5 bases clipped from V and 2 bases from J, the junction kept 7 bases outside the gene matches. This CDR3 spans 15 amino acids. In germline, CDR1 is SGHRS, CDR2 YFSETQ. DNA of the CDR3: TGCGCCAGCAGTAATCAGGGGGTGACCAAAAACATTCAGTACTTC. Its protein product is CASSNQGVTKNIQYF.

The gene calls are TRBV6-5 and TRBJ2-3; TRBD2 agrees at 10 bases. CDR3 length equals 14 residues. Germline assignment: CDR1 MNHEY and CDR2 SVGAGI. Trimming cost V 6 bases and J 1 base; bases outside gene matches: 1. CDR3 nucleotides: TGTGCCAGCAGGGGGACTAGCGGCACAGATACGCAGTATTTT. This translates into CASRGTSGTDTQYF.

This clonotype was detected many times. This rearrangement joins TRBV11-2 to TRBJ1-5; tentative D call: TRBD1 (5 bases). CDR1 SGHAT and CDR2 FQNNGV come from the germline V gene. The CDR3 contains 13 residues. Deletions cut 5 bases from V and 2 bases from J, with 7 bases between. Here the CDR3 reads CASSLRGNQPQHF. The CDR3 nucleotides read TGTGCCAGCAGCCTCAGGGGCAATCAGCCCCAGCATTTT.

The chain recombines TRBV6-2 or TRBV6-3 with TRBJ2-5; 12 nucleotides line up with TRBD2. There are 14 residues in the CDR3. V dropped 5 bases and J dropped 5; count of bases not matched to a gene: 3. The germline gives CDR1 MNHEY, CDR2 SVGEGT. CDR3 protein: CASSRTSGTETQYF. CDR3 sequence (DNA): TGTGCCAGCAGTAGGACTAGCGGGACGGAGACCCAGTACTTC.

The chain combines TRBV4-3 with TRBJ2-7, with D maybe TRBD1 (5 bases). The CDR3 length is 15 residues. Between the trimmed V and J ends, which lost 3 bases and 0 bases, there was a span of 12 bases. The germline V gene has CDR1 LGHNA and CDR2 YSLEER. The CDR3 protein is CASSQTHRSSYEQYF. The CDR3 DNA is TGCGCCAGCAGCCAGACACACAGGAGCTCCTACGAGCAGTACTTC.

This clonotype has ten or more counts. The chain carries TRBV11-1 and TRBJ2-7, with D possibly TRBD2 on 6 matching bases. The germline V gene has CDR1 SGHAT and CDR2 FQDESV (reference sequence). The CDR3 is 16 residues long. V lost 1 base and J lost 2, with 15 bases in between. The CDR3 DNA sequence: TGTGCCAGCAGCTTAGAGAACCCCCAGCGGGCCTACGAGCAGTACTTC. It translates to CASSLENPQRAYEQYF.

This clonotype was detected a few times. The J gene is TRBJ1-4, the V gene TRBV2; D is unclear. Germline loops: CDR1 SNHLY, CDR2 FYNNEI. The CDR3 has 13 amino acids. The V end was cut by 8 bases, the J end by 4 bases, with 11 bases between. The CDR3 nucleotides read TGTGCCAGCGGCGACGGAGTTAATGAAAAACTGTTTTTT. Residues: CASGDGVNEKLFF.

The chain is built from TRBV27 and TRBJ2-7; TRBD1 is a possible D gene (7 bases). The V gene lost 6 bases and the J gene lost 4 bases, with 13 bases spanning the gap. Germline V gene data show CDR1 as MNHEY and CDR2 as SMNVEV (reference sequence). The CDR3 has 13 residues. CDR3 sequence reads: CASRRGQWYEQYF. Written as DNA, the CDR3 is TGTGCCAGCAGGCGGGGACAGTGGTACGAGCAGTACTTC.

The CDR3 sequence is CATSRGGEGQTQYF. Here the CDR3 DNA reads TGTGCCACCAGCAGAGGTGGGGAGGGACAGACCCAGTACTTC. This chain connects TRBV15 to TRBJ2-5; TRBD2 matches at 7 bases. This CDR3 contains 14 residues. The V gene's germline CDR1 is LNHNV and CDR2 YYDKDF (reference sequence). The trim removed 1 base at V and 6 bases at J, leaving 5 bases unmatched.

This chain joins TRBV4-3 and TRBJ2-2, with a possible D match to TRBD1 (5 bases). The germline V gene has CDR1 LGHNA and CDR2 YSLEER. V dropped 0 bases and J dropped 5 bases, with 16 bases sitting between them. This CDR3 has 17 amino acids. Here the CDR3 reads CASSQDGVGRRTGELFF. CDR3 sequence (DNA): TGCGCCAGCAGCCAAGATGGGGTGGGGCGCCGGACCGGGGAGCTGTTTTTT.

Only a few counts were recorded for this clonotype. The V call is TRBV19, the J call TRBJ2-1, with 10 bases aligning to TRBD2. J lost 2 bases, V lost 4 bases, and 17 bases had no gene match. This CDR3 spans 20 amino acids. Germline V gives CDR1 LNHDA, CDR2 SQIVND (reference sequence). CDR3 sequence (DNA): TGTGCCAGTAGTAGACTAGCGGGTGGCCCAGAGTCCCTGCCCTACAATGAGCAGTTCTTC. It codes for CASSRLAGGPESLPYNEQFF.

The rearrangement uses TRBV28 and TRBJ2-7, with 8 bases fitting TRBD1. The germline gives CDR1 MDHEN, CDR2 SYDVKM. This CDR3 comprises 13 residues. The V and J ends lost 10 bases and 4 bases, in that order; junction bases with no gene match: 9. For the CDR3, the DNA is TGTGCCAACAGCCTGACAGGGGCATACGAGCAGTACTTC. Translation: CANSLTGAYEQYF.

In regard to this clonotype: A much larger clone lies a single base off, so this may be a read error. The DNA of the CDR3 is TGCGCCAGCAGCCCCCGACAGGGGGCGGATTCACCCCTCCACTTT. Encoded protein: CASSPRQGADSPLHF. The chain joins TRBV5-1 to TRBJ1-6, with TRBD1 matching 10 bases. This CDR3 is 15 amino acids long. J was trimmed by 8 bases and V by 4 bases; bases with no gene match: 6. Germline CDR1 SGHRS, CDR2 YFSETQ.

By sample share, this clonotype is medium-sized. J is TRBJ1-2 and V is TRBV7-2; 10 nucleotides agree with TRBD1. Germline CDR1 is SGHTA and CDR2 is FQGNSA. Unmatched junction bases numbered 11, after V lost 5 bases and J lost 5 bases. CDR3 length: 16 residues. Here the CDR3 reads CASSPLPGQGSYGYTF. In nucleotides, the CDR3 is TGTGCCAGCAGCCCCCTACCGGGACAGGGGTCGTATGGCTACACCTTC.

The chain recombines TRBV2 with TRBJ1-5, with 8 bases aligning to TRBD1. V dropped 4 bases and J dropped 1; count of bases not matched to a gene: 6. Germline lookup yields CDR1 SNHLY and CDR2 FYNNEI. The CDR3 has 16 amino acids. CDR3 nucleotide sequence: TGTGCCAGCAGTGGACAGGGGAGGAGGAGCAATCAGCCCCAGCATTTT. Translating it yields CASSGQGRRSNQPQHF.

A word on this clonotype: At one boundary the junction diverges from the germline segment, which might be a read error. V and J are TRBV7-6 and TRBJ1-4, with a tentative D call TRBD1 (5 bases). Germline V lookup: CDR1 SGHVS, CDR2 FNYEAQ. The CDR3 contains 14 residues. The CDR3: CVSSSYPQGEKLFF. The DNA for the CDR3 is TGTGTCAGCAGCTCCTACCCCCAGGGTGAAAAACTGTTTTTT.